This entry lists 32 T cell receptor beta chains sequenced from one sample in a study of cytomegalovirus exposure and HLA in healthy donors (dated by TCRdb to about 2017). Library construction relied on the immunoSEQ multiplex PCR assay. For the multiplex PCR, a mixture combining 60 forward primers for TCR Vbeta segments and 13 reverse primers for TCR Jbeta segments was used. Imported from immuneACCESS, the table was reduced by TCRdb to in-frame sequences with V and J called. These copies leave out some clones; in studies compared against another copy, an unresolved V gene accounts for under half, and the cause of the remainder is not known. The sample table shows approximately 140,000 clones, and 76% are seen once. The top ten hold about 1.7% of the sample. The specimen sequenced was PBMCs. The receptors were sampled from a middle-aged man in good health and CMV-seronegative.

In this sample, this clone turned up a few times. The CDR3 DNA sequence: TGTGCCAGCCGCGACGTAGCGGGCAACGCCGGGGAGCTGTTTTTT. It translates to CASRDVAGNAGELFF. The rearrangement uses TRBV4-2 and TRBJ2-2; 7 positions match TRBD2. The trim removed 8 bases at V and 6 bases at J, leaving 12 bases unmatched. Germline V lookup: CDR1 LGHNA, CDR2 YNFKEQ. This CDR3 contains 15 residues.

A single count supports this clone. V usage is TRBV6-5 and J usage is TRBJ2-1; 9 nucleotides match TRBD2. Looked up from germline, CDR1 is MNHEY and CDR2 is SVGAGI. With V trimmed by 5 bases and J by 2 bases, 4 bases remained unmatched. The CDR3 covers 15 residues. The CDR3: CASSTSGLTYNEQFF. The CDR3 DNA follows: TGTGCCAGCAGTACTAGCGGGCTAACCTACAATGAGCAGTTCTTC.

The CDR3 loop reads CASSLALRGRDEQYF. CDR3 in DNA: TGCGCCAGCAGCTTGGCATTGCGAGGGCGCGACGAGCAGTACTTC. This rearrangement joins TRBV5-1 to TRBJ2-5, with a tentative D call TRBD2 (5 bases). The last part of the DNA fits TRBJ2-7 better; the J call may be wrong. This CDR3 spans 15 amino acids. CDR1 is SGHRS, CDR2 YFSETQ, per germline.

This clone has only a few counts. The rearrangement links TRBV7-9 to TRBJ2-7, with 9 bases that match TRBD1. This CDR3 has 15 amino acids. V trimming: 3 bases; J trimming: 2 bases; junction bases outside the gene matches: 5. Germline CDR1 is SEHNR and CDR2 is FQNEAQ (reference sequence). For the CDR3, the DNA is TGTGCCAGCAGCTTCGGGACAGGGAAAACCTACGAGCAGTACTTC. This sequence encodes CASSFGTGKTYEQYF.

The rearrangement links TRBV5-1 to TRBJ2-7; D possibly corresponds to TRBD1 (6 bases). V gave up 2 bases and J gave up 3 bases, with 9 bases separating them. This CDR3 is 13 amino acids long. The germline gives CDR1 SGHRS, CDR2 YFSETQ. The CDR3 DNA is TGCGCCAGCAGCTTCGACAGGATCTACGAGCAGTACTTC. Protein: CASSFDRIYEQYF.

The gene calls are TRBV15 and TRBJ2-7; 10 bases are shared with TRBD2. V was clipped by 5 bases and J by 5 bases; unmatched bases: 9. Germline V gene sequence: CDR1 LNHNV, CDR2 YYDKDF (reference sequence). The CDR3 loop spans 15 amino acids. The CDR3 region is CATSQSGRVVNEQYF. CDR3 nucleotide sequence: TGTGCCACCAGCCAGAGCGGGAGGGTTGTCAACGAGCAGTACTTC.

This chain connects TRBV4-1 to TRBJ2-1; TRBD1 aligns across 9 bases. Germline values: CDR1 MGHRA, CDR2 YSYEKL. The CDR3 extends over 15 amino acids. Trimming took 4 bases from V and 2 from J; bases not matched to a gene: 3. In DNA, the CDR3 is TGCGCCAGCAGCCTCCGACAGGGGGCCTACAATGAGCAGTTCTTC. This codes for CASSLRQGAYNEQFF.

J is TRBJ2-1 and V is TRBV11-3, with TRBD1 matching over 9 bases. The CDR3 is 16 residues long. CDR1 and CDR2 (germline): SGHNT, YENEEA. V dropped 6 bases and J dropped 3; count of bases not matched to a gene: 9. The CDR3 reads CASSFHRDRDYNEQFF. The CDR3 DNA reads TGTGCCAGCAGTTTTCACCGGGACAGGGACTACAATGAGCAGTTCTTC.

This clone occurred a few times. At one end the junction does not follow the germline gene, possibly because of a read error. This chain connects TRBV6-5 to TRBJ2-6, with D perhaps TRBD1 (5 bases). Germline-derived CDR1 and CDR2 are MNHEY and SVGAGI. This CDR3 has 15 amino acids. The CDR3 region is CASSYSESGANGLTF. The CDR3 nucleotides read TGTGCCAGCAGTTACTCCGAATCTGGGGCCAACGGCCTGACTTTC.

V and J are TRBV4-1 and TRBJ2-5, with D possibly being TRBD1 (6 bases). The last part of the DNA fits TRBJ2-7 better; the J call may be wrong. From germline, CDR1 is MGHRA and CDR2 YSYEKL. The CDR3 runs to 16 residues. In DNA, the CDR3 is TGCGCCAGCAGCCAAGTTTGGGACACCTCATCCTACGAGCAGTACTTC. Translating gives CASSQVWDTSSYEQYF.

The chain joins TRBV7-8 to TRBJ1-3, with 7 bases that match TRBD1. In germline, CDR1 is SGHVS, CDR2 FQNEAQ. The CDR3 loop spans 14 amino acids. Trimming cost V 0 bases and J 6 bases; bases outside gene matches: 2. The CDR3 coding sequence is TGTGCCAGCAGCTTAGCGGGACAGACAAACACCATATATTTT. This translates into CASSLAGQTNTIYF. Combining the CDR3 with reference TRBV7-8 and TRBJ1-3 gives the whole variable domain GAGVSQSPRYKVAKRGQDVALRCDPISGHVSLFWYQQALGQGPEFLTYFQNEAQLDKSGLPSDRFFAERPEGSVSTLKIQRTQQEDSAVYLCASSLAGQTNTIYFGEGSWLTVV.

The V gene is TRBV7-9, the J gene TRBJ2-3; 7 positions match TRBD1. Trimming cost V 5 bases and J 3 bases; bases outside gene matches: 8. Per the germline V gene, CDR1 is SEHNR and CDR2 is FQNEAQ (reference sequence). This CDR3 has 15 amino acids. The CDR3 sequence is CASSLQTGLTDTQYF. The CDR3 DNA follows: TGTGCCAGCAGCCTCCAGACAGGGTTGACAGATACGCAGTATTTT.

This chain uses TRBV6-1 with TRBJ2-6; maybe TRBD1 (5 bases). The V gene's germline CDR1 is MNHNS and CDR2 SASEGT. Trimming pared 3 bases from V and 0 bases from J, leaving 9 bases between. This CDR3 is 16 amino acids long. CDR3 nucleotides: TGTGCCAGCAGTGAGACAGCCAGCTCTGGGGCCAACGTCCTGACTTTC. It encodes CASSETASSGANVLTF.

V is TRBV7-9 and J is TRBJ2-5, with D maybe TRBD2 (5 bases). Trimming removed 5 bases from V and 0 bases from J, with 10 bases in between. This CDR3 has 14 residues. The germline CDR1 and CDR2 sequences are SEHNR and FQNEAQ (reference sequence). CDR3 nucleotide sequence: TGTGCCAGCAGCCGGGGATCGTACCAAGAGACCCAGTACTTC. It translates to CASSRGSYQETQYF.

This sequence joins TRBV28 and TRBJ1-1; 9 positions agree with TRBD1. This CDR3 has 16 residues. Germline V gene data show CDR1 as MDHEN and CDR2 as SYDVKM. Unmatched junction bases numbered 5, after V lost 3 bases and J lost 0 bases. The CDR3 loop is CASSFRQGVLNTEAFF. The CDR3 DNA reads TGTGCCAGCAGTTTTAGACAGGGGGTACTGAACACTGAAGCTTTCTTT.

V and J are TRBV28 and TRBJ2-3; D may be TRBD1 (7 bases). The CDR3 covers 15 residues. V lost 5 bases and J lost 0, with 12 bases in between. Germline CDR1 reads MDHEN; CDR2 reads SYDVKM. The DNA of the CDR3 is TGTGCCAGCAGTCGGCGGGACAGTAGCACAGATACGCAGTATTTT. Encoded protein: CASSRRDSSTDTQYF.

This chain links TRBV2 with TRBJ1-3; D is uncertain. Germline lookup yields CDR1 SNHLY and CDR2 FYNNEI. The ends were cut back, 4 bases at V and 0 bases at J, with 7 bases in the middle. The CDR3 has 14 residues. The CDR3 is CASSADISGNTIYF. CDR3 DNA: TGTGCCAGCAGTGCAGACATCTCTGGAAACACCATATATTTT.

The rearrangement joins TRBV5-6 to TRBJ2-3, with D possibly being TRBD2 (5 bases). Trimming pared 7 bases from V and 0 bases from J, leaving 9 bases between. The CDR3 contains 13 residues. Germline values: CDR1 SGHDT, CDR2 YYEEEE. For the CDR3, the DNA is TGTGCCAGCGGACGGACTAGCACAGATACGCAGTATTTT. It specifies CASGRTSTDTQYF.

This chain's CDR3 is CASRGQGTEKLFF. CDR3 in DNA: TGTGCCAGCAGGGGACAGGGAACTGAAAAACTGTTTTTT. The V and J genes are TRBV7-9 and TRBJ1-4; 9 bases match TRBD1. Germline V CDR1 and CDR2: SEHNR, FQNEAQ (reference sequence). This CDR3 contains 13 residues. The V gene end was trimmed by 6 bases and the J gene end by 7 bases; junction bases not matched to a gene: 3.

This clone was detected once. The genes are TRBV5-1 and TRBJ1-1; 7 bases map to TRBD1. Germline assignment: CDR1 SGHRS and CDR2 YFSETQ. Losses at the gene ends were 0 bases for V and 1 base for J; bases not matched to a gene: 6. The length of the CDR3 is 16 residues. This CDR3 reads CASSLGHGTANTEAFF. The DNA for the CDR3 is TGCGCCAGCAGCTTGGGACACGGGACAGCGAACACTGAAGCTTTCTTT.

V gene TRBV28 combines with J gene TRBJ2-3; no firm D call. Germline CDR1 MDHEN, CDR2 SYDVKM. This CDR3 has 14 amino acids. V was pared by 3 bases and J by 0 bases, with 7 bases between. For the CDR3, the DNA is TGTGCCAGCAGTTTTGCCCAGAGCACAGATACGCAGTATTTT. It yields the protein CASSFAQSTDTQYF.

This clone was counted a few times. The chain links TRBV7-6 to TRBJ2-1; D ambiguous. The CDR3 runs to 12 residues. V was trimmed by 5 bases and J by 9 bases, leaving 11 bases between them. Germline CDR1 SGHVS, CDR2 FNYEAQ. Here the CDR3 DNA reads TGTGCCAGCAGCACCCGTAACGGTGAGCAGTTCTTC. Its protein is CASSTRNGEQFF.

This chain connects TRBV6-6 to TRBJ1-5; D unclear. V was clipped by 4 bases and J by 6 bases, with 16 bases between them. Germline values: CDR1 MNHNY, CDR2 SVGAGI (reference sequence). The CDR3 is made up of 15 amino acids. Written as DNA, the CDR3 is TGTGCCAGCAGTTCCCCAGGAGAGGGCGGTCAGCCCCAGCATTTT. This encodes CASSSPGEGGQPQHF.

V gene TRBV18 combines with J gene TRBJ2-7; 7 bases are a match to TRBD2. This CDR3 contains 11 residues. Germline assignment: CDR1 KGHSH and CDR2 LQKENI. V lost 3 bases to trimming and J lost 7 bases; unmatched junction nucleotides: 0. The DNA of the CDR3 is TGTGCCAGCTCACCGGGGGGGGAGCAGTACTTC. Translated, it gives CASSPGGEQYF.

The V gene is TRBV23-1, the J gene TRBJ2-7, with D tentatively TRBD2 (6 bases). Being an ORF, TRBV23-1 has a function that is uncertain. CDR3 length: 16 amino acids. With 2 bases removed from V and 3 bases from J, the gap between germline ends came to 17 bases. The CDR3 reads CASSQTVAVLYYEQYF. The CDR3 DNA sequence: TGCGCCAGCAGTCAAACCGTAGCGGTCCTCTACTACGAGCAGTACTTC.

In this sample, this clone turned up a few times. V usage is TRBV5-1 and J usage is TRBJ2-1; TRBD2 aligns across 11 bases. The CDR3 is 16 amino acids. The germline V gene has CDR1 SGHRS and CDR2 YFSETQ. The V and J ends lost 5 bases and 7 bases, in that order; junction bases with no gene match: 11. CDR3 protein: CASSPITSGSNNEQFF. The CDR3 nucleotides are TGCGCCAGCAGTCCTATCACTAGCGGGAGTAATAATGAGCAGTTCTTC.

This chain connects TRBV5-1 to TRBJ2-7, with 7 bases aligning to TRBD2. Per the germline V gene, CDR1 is SGHRS and CDR2 is YFSETQ. V lost 4 bases to trimming and J lost 2 bases; unmatched junction nucleotides: 9. This CDR3 region has 15 residues. The chain's CDR3 is CASSPGAGAPYEQYF. The CDR3, as DNA: TGCGCCAGCAGCCCCGGGGCGGGAGCGCCCTACGAGCAGTACTTC.

The chain has TRBV6-5 and TRBJ2-1, with TRBD2 identical over 11 bases. The CDR3 totals 16 residues. Germline V gene sequence: CDR1 MNHEY, CDR2 SVGAGI. V gave up 4 bases and J gave up 1 base; unmatched junction bases: 3. The CDR3 nucleotides are TGTGCCAGCAGTTCATGGACTAGCGGGTCCTACAATGAGCAGTTCTTC. Translated: CASSSWTSGSYNEQFF.

The chain recombines TRBV4-1 with TRBJ2-7, with D possibly being TRBD2 (6 bases). Germline V lookup: CDR1 MGHRA, CDR2 YSYEKL. The CDR3 consists of 13 residues. Between the trimmed V and J ends, which lost 4 bases and 7 bases, there was a span of 14 bases. In DNA form, the CDR3 reads TGCGCCAGCAGCCTGGGACTCACGGGGGAGCAGTACTTC. Translation: CASSLGLTGEQYF.

This clone was seen once. The chain combines TRBV6-5 with TRBJ2-1, with D maybe TRBD2 (6 bases). V was cut by 0 bases and J by 12 bases, with 18 bases left in between. CDR1 is MNHEY and CDR2 is SVGAGI in the germline V gene. The CDR3 has 15 residues. DNA for the CDR3: TGTGCCAGCAGTTACTCGCGGTTGGGAGGCACGGGGCAGTTCTTC. Protein product: CASSYSRLGGTGQFF.

This chain links TRBV5-1 with TRBJ2-7; 8 nucleotides line up with TRBD2. The CDR3 extends over 12 amino acids. Germline V gene data show CDR1 as SGHRS and CDR2 as YFSETQ. J was trimmed by 6 bases and V by 3 bases; bases with no gene match: 2. Here the CDR3 reads CASSSAGGEQYF. The DNA for the CDR3 is TGCGCCAGCAGCTCCGCGGGGGGCGAGCAGTACTTC.

The rearrangement joins TRBV2 to TRBJ1-4, with 7 bases fitting TRBD1. V shed 7 bases and J 8 bases; nucleotides not matched to a gene: 10. Germline CDR1 is SNHLY and CDR2 is FYNNEI. The CDR3 has 14 residues. The CDR3 loop reads CASKPTGTDEKLFF. The CDR3 nucleotides are TGTGCCAGCAAACCGACCGGGACAGACGAAAAACTGTTTTTT.